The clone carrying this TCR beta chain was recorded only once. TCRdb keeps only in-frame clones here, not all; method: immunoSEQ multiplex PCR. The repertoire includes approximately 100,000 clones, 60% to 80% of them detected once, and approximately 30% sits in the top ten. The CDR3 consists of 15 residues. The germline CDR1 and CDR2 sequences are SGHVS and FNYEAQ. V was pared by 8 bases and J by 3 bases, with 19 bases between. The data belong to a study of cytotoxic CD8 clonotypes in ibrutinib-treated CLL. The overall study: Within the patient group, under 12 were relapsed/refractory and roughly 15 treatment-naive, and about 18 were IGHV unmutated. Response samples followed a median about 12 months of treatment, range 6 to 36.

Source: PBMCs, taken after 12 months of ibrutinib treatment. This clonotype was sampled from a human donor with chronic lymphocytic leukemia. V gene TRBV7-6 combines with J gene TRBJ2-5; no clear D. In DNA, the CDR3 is TGTGCCAGCGCCAGCTCCAGTTGGAGCAAAGAGACCCAGTACTTC. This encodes CASASSSWSKETQYF. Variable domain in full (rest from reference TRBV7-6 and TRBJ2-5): GAGVSQSPRYKVTKRGQDVALRCDPISGHVSLYWYRQALGQGPEFLTYFNYEAQQDKSGLPNDRFSAERPEGSISTLTIQRTEQRDSAMYRCASASSSWSKETQYFGPGTRLLVL.